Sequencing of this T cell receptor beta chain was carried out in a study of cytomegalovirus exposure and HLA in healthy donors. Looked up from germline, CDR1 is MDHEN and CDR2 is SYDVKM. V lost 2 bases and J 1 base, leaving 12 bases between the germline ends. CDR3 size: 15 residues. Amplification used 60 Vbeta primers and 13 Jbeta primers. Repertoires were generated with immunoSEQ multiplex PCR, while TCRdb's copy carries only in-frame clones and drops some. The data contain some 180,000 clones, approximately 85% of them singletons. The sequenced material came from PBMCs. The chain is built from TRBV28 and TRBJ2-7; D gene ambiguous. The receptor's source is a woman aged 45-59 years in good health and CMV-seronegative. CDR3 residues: CASSLTLSESYEQYF. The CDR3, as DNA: TGTGCCAGCAGTTTAACGTTGAGCGAGTCCTACGAGCAGTACTTC.